This T cell receptor (beta chain) was sequenced in a study of graft-versus-host responses after intestinal transplantation. Study details: Grafts were multivisceral, liver-intestinal, or isolated intestinal. Every recipient had anti-thymocyte globulin induction and two to four years of tacrolimus plus steroids.

Regarding this clone: Its antigen remains unknown.

V was clipped by 7 bases and J by 2 bases, with 13 bases between them. CDR3 size: 14 residues. Germline V gives CDR1 LNHDA, CDR2 SQIVND (reference sequence). Produced via immunoSEQ multiplex PCR; TCRdb's table is partial and in-frame only. The data show about 96,000 clones, with 80% to 95% seen just once and less than 0.4% held by the top ten. The chain uses TRBV19 and TRBJ2-3; D remains unclear. The sequence was collected from a human donor who received an intestinal transplant. Sequencing was performed on unstimulated CD4+ T cells sorted from spleen or lymph node cells, taken before intestinal transplant. The CDR3 DNA is TGTGCCAGTACCCCACCATACTCCACAGATACGCAGTATTTT. It encodes CASTPPYSTDTQYF. The variable domain in full, completed from reference TRBV19 and TRBJ2-3, reads DGGITQSPKYLFRKEGQNVTLSCEQNLNHDAMYWYRQDPGQGLRLIYYSQIVNDFQKGDIAEGYSVSREKKESFPLTVTSAQKNPTAFYLCASTPPYSTDTQYFGPGTRLTVL.